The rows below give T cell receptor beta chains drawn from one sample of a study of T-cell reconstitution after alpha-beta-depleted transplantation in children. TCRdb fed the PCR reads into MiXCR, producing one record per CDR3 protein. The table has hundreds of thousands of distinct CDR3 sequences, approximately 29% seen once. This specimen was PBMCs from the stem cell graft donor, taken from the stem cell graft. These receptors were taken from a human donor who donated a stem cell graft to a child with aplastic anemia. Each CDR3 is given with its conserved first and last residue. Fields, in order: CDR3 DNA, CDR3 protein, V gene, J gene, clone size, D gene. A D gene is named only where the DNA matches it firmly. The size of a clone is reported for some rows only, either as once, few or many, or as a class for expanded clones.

CDR3nt: TGCAGTGCTCCCGTGGCGGGATCCACCGGGGAGCTGTTTTTT
CDR3aa: CSAPVAGSTGELFF
v_gene: TRBV20-1
j_gene: TRBJ2-2
abundance: NA
d_gene: NA

CDR3nt: TGTGCCAGCAGCCCCCTGGGGGGCGGGGAGACCCAGTACTTC
CDR3aa: CASSPLGGGETQYF
v_gene: TRBV11-2
j_gene: TRBJ2-5
abundance: NA
d_gene: NA

CDR3nt: TGTGCCAGCAGCGTTGGACAGGACACAGATACGCAGTATTTT
CDR3aa: CASSVGQDTDTQYF
v_gene: TRBV11-3
j_gene: TRBJ2-3
abundance: few
d_gene: TRBD1

CDR3nt: TGCAGCGTAAGGACTAGCGGGAGATTTAGTGAGCAGTTCTTC
CDR3aa: CSVRTSGRFSEQFF
v_gene: TRBV29-1
j_gene: TRBJ2-1
abundance: NA
d_gene: TRBD2

CDR3nt: TGCAGTGCTGTCCTAGCGGACCGCACAGATACGCAGTATTTT
CDR3aa: CSAVLADRTDTQYF
v_gene: TRBV20-1
j_gene: TRBJ2-3
abundance: few
d_gene: TRBD2

CDR3nt: TGTGCCAGCAGCTCCGAGACGGATAGGGACATTCAGTACTTC
CDR3aa: CASSSETDRDIQYF
v_gene: TRBV7-9
j_gene: TRBJ2-4
abundance: few
d_gene: NA

CDR3nt: TGTGCCAGCAGCGTAGGTTTGGCTAATTCACCCCTCCACTTT
CDR3aa: CASSVGLANSPLHF
v_gene: TRBV4-2
j_gene: TRBJ1-6
abundance: few
d_gene: NA

CDR3nt: TGTGCCAGCTCACCGGGACAGAGCCTCCACGAGCAGTACTTC
CDR3aa: CASSPGQSLHEQYF
v_gene: TRBV18
j_gene: TRBJ2-7
abundance: few
d_gene: TRBD1

CDR3nt: TGCGCCAGCAGTGAACTAGCGGGAGGAACCGGGGAGCTGTTTTTT
CDR3aa: CASSELAGGTGELFF
v_gene: TRBV10-2
j_gene: TRBJ2-2
abundance: NA
d_gene: TRBD2

CDR3nt: TGTGCCAGCGGAAATGGACAGGGGGATTCACCCCTCCACTTT
CDR3aa: CASGNGQGDSPLHF
v_gene: TRBV12-3/TRBV12-4
j_gene: TRBJ1-6
abundance: many
d_gene: TRBD1

CDR3nt: TGCAGCGTTCGGGACCCTAGAGACGTGCAGTACTTC
CDR3aa: CSVRDPRDVQYF
v_gene: TRBV29-1
j_gene: TRBJ2-7
abundance: few
d_gene: NA